The sample holds a few counts of the clone carrying this T cell receptor (beta chain). Its antigen is currently unknown. These data come from a study of cytomegalovirus exposure and HLA in healthy donors. Overall study: Drawn from HLA-typed donors, about 85 million unique TCRs were held in an early data release. Assignment to the Caucasian-associated ancestry cluster applied to more than 75% of the approximately 400 genotyped donors. Study-wide results and caveats: The investigators catalogued 164 TCR beta chains as cytomegalovirus-associated.

The CDR3 totals 13 residues. V lost 2 bases to trimming and J lost 5 bases; unmatched junction nucleotides: 5. CDR1 is GTSNPN and CDR2 is SVGIG in the germline V gene (reference sequence). The PCR contained 60 Vbeta and 13 Jbeta primers. Sequenced by immunoSEQ multiplex PCR; TCRdb stores in-frame clones only, minus some. The sample has around 160,000 clones; about three quarters are singletons. The specimen was PBMCs. The chain links TRBV30 to TRBJ2-7, with 8 bases lining up with TRBD2. The clonotype originates from a woman aged 35 to 49 in good health and CMV-seropositive. The CDR3 sequence is CAWSLGTRNEQYF. DNA of the CDR3: TGTGCCTGGAGTCTAGGGACTAGGAACGAGCAGTACTTC.